A selection of T cell receptor beta chains follows, all from one sample in a study of CD8+CD57+ T cells in acquired aplastic anemia. TCRdb used MiXCR to reprocess the reads, holding one entry per CDR3 protein. Of around 190,000 distinct CDR3 sequences detected, 54% appear once; the ten largest clones hold about a sixth. Sequencing was done on a sample of sorted CD4+, CD8+, or CD8+CD57+ T cells (not recorded which) from PBMCs. The receptors here all came from a human donor in good health, serving as a control. CDR3s include the opening cysteine and the closing phenylalanine or tryptophan. A D gene is named only where the DNA matches it firmly. Size tells how often a clone was seen (once, few, many) or the class of an expanded clone, and some rows leave it out.

j_call v_call clone_size d_call cdr3_aa cdr3_nt
TRBJ1-1 TRBV5-1 - TRBD1 CASSRDRGDTEAFF TGTGCCAGCAGCCGGGACAGGGGTGACACTGAAGCTTTCTTT
TRBJ1-2 TRBV15 - TRBD1 CATSTIGQGSYGYTF TGTGCCACCAGCACTATAGGACAGGGAAGCTATGGCTACACCTTC
TRBJ1-1 TRBV5-1 - TRBD1 CASSSTGGANTEAFF TGCGCCAGCAGCTCGACAGGGGGCGCGAACACTGAAGCTTTCTTT
TRBJ1-2 TRBV7-2 - - CASSLVTGARGYTF TGTGCCAGCAGCTTAGTAACGGGGGCGCGGGGCTACACCTTC
TRBJ1-2 TRBV7-9 - - CASSLGEDYGYTF TGTGCCAGCAGCTTAGGGGAGGACTATGGCTACACCTTC
TRBJ2-3 TRBV5-1 many TRBD1 CASSLGTGSSTDTQYF TGCGCCAGCAGCCTAGGGACAGGATCTAGCACAGATACGCAGTATTTT
TRBJ1-2 TRBV12-3/TRBV12-4 - - CASSYGAGGVYGYTF TGTGCCAGCAGTTACGGGGCAGGTGGAGTCTATGGCTACACCTTC
TRBJ2-6 TRBV28 few - CASSLSQGNGANVLTF TGTGCCAGCAGTTTATCCCAGGGGAATGGGGCCAACGTCCTGACTTTC
TRBJ1-2 TRBV10-2 - - CASSESLGHGYTF TGCGCCAGCAGTGAGTCGTTGGGACATGGCTACACCTTC
TRBJ2-3 TRBV29-1 few TRBD2 CSAARTSTFSDTQYF TGCAGCGCCGCCCGGACTAGCACCTTCTCAGATACGCAGTATTTT
TRBJ1-5 TRBV6-6 many - CASSYSNAVRAAYQPQHF TGTGCCAGCAGTTACTCGAATGCAGTGAGGGCGGCATATCAGCCCCAGCATTTT
TRBJ1-5 TRBV7-2 many - CASSPKAGAGTNQPQHF TGTGCCAGCAGCCCCAAGGCCGGCGCGGGAACCAATCAGCCCCAGCATTTT
TRBJ2-1 TRBV7-9 - TRBD1 CASRSGQVNNEQFF TGTGCCAGCAGGTCGGGACAGGTTAACAATGAGCAGTTCTTC
TRBJ2-7 TRBV25-1 - TRBD2 CASSQEGGGAYEQYF TGCGCCAGCAGCCAAGAAGGTGGGGGGGCCTACGAGCAGTACTTC
TRBJ1-5 TRBV2 - - CASSEEGLGNQPQHF TGTGCCAGCAGTGAAGAGGGTTTGGGCAATCAGCCCCAGCATTTT
TRBJ2-2 TRBV7-3 many - CASSLGREPTGELFF TGTGCCAGCAGCCTCGGCAGGGAACCCACCGGGGAGCTGTTTTTT
TRBJ2-7 TRBV7-9 - TRBD1 CASSSAPGQATYEQYF TGTGCCAGCAGCTCCGCACCGGGACAGGCCACCTACGAGCAGTACTTC
TRBJ2-3 TRBV20-1 - - CSARDLRTDTQYF TGCAGTGCTAGAGATTTAAGGACAGATACGCAGTATTTT
TRBJ1-5 TRBV10-3 - TRBD1 CAIRSGQGAISGDQPQHF TGTGCCATCAGGTCGGGACAGGGGGCAATTTCGGGGGATCAGCCCCAGCATTTT
TRBJ1-2 TRBV24-1 - - CATSATGWSGYTF TGTGCCACCAGTGCCACAGGGTGGAGCGGCTACACCTTC
TRBJ1-5 TRBV6-5 - - CASSYSTKLDQPQHF TGTGCCAGCAGTTACTCAACCAAGTTAGATCAGCCCCAGCATTTT
TRBJ1-2 TRBV7-8 many - CASSLEQIYGYTF TGTGCCAGCAGCTTAGAACAGATCTATGGCTACACCTTC
TRBJ2-7 TRBV7-2 many - CASSLGQRAYEQYF TGTGCCAGCAGCTTAGGACAGCGAGCCTACGAGCAGTACTTC
TRBJ2-7 TRBV7-2 - TRBD2 CASSLQAGGRAEQYF TGTGCCAGCAGCTTACAAGCGGGGGGGCGCGCCGAGCAGTACTTC
TRBJ1-2 TRBV19 - TRBD1 CASSMAPGQGGGYTF TGTGCCAGTAGTATGGCCCCGGGACAGGGAGGTGGCTACACCTTC
TRBJ2-7 TRBV5-4 - - CASSLTGPPSEQYF TGTGCCAGCAGCTTGACGGGACCACCCAGCGAGCAGTACTTC
TRBJ1-4 TRBV7-8 - - CASSLTGTEKLFF TGTGCCAGCAGCTTAACAGGGACGGAAAAACTGTTTTTT
TRBJ1-1 TRBV7-2 - TRBD1 CASSEQGAMNTEAFF TGTGCCAGCAGTGAACAGGGGGCAATGAACACTGAAGCTTTCTTT
TRBJ2-2 TRBV9 - - CASSVGQRVGELFF TGTGCCAGCAGCGTAGGGCAGAGGGTCGGGGAGCTGTTTTTT
TRBJ2-1 TRBV15 - TRBD1 CATSNPGTGVGNEQFF TGTGCCACCAGCAACCCCGGGACAGGGGTTGGCAATGAGCAGTTCTTC
TRBJ2-7 TRBV7-2 few TRBD2 CASSFTSGDYEQYF TGTGCCAGCAGCTTCACTAGCGGGGACTACGAGCAGTACTTC
TRBJ1-6 TRBV2 once - CASSRTNSPLHF TGTGCCAGCAGTCGGACCAATTCACCCCTCCACTTT
TRBJ2-1 TRBV5-8 few TRBD1 CASRASGQSYNEQFF TGTGCCAGCAGAGCCTCGGGACAGTCCTACAATGAGCAGTTCTTC
TRBJ2-1 TRBV9 - TRBD2 CASSVETVGGGDKFF TGTGCCAGCAGCGTAGAAACTGTCGGCGGGGGAGATAAGTTCTTC
TRBJ1-2 TRBV7-2 - - CASSFGSANYGYTF TGTGCCAGCAGCTTCGGGTCTGCTAACTATGGCTACACCTTC
TRBJ2-3 TRBV28 - - CASSSDLLLVNSDTQYF TGTGCCAGCAGTTCTGACCTACTTTTGGTCAACTCTGATACGCAGTATTTT
TRBJ1-6 TRBV19 - - CASSTRTGTMNSPLHF TGTGCCAGTAGTACTCGGACCGGGACAATGAATTCACCCCTCCACTTT
TRBJ2-6 TRBV5-4 - - CASSGSRHSGANVLAF TGTGCCAGCAGCGGATCTCGGCACTCTGGGGCCAACGTCCTGGCTTTC
TRBJ2-1 TRBV19 many - CASSIRDGSDEQFF TGTGCCAGTAGTATCCGGGACGGTTCGGATGAGCAGTTCTTC
TRBJ1-2 TRBV2 many - CASSASNYGYTF TGTGCCAGCAGTGCGTCTAACTATGGCTACACCTTC
TRBJ1-5 TRBV9 few TRBD1 CASSPGGHAEQPQHF TGTGCCAGCAGCCCAGGGGGCCACGCCGAACAGCCCCAGCATTTT
TRBJ2-7 TRBV15 few - CATSRGTGTEQYF TGTGCCACCAGCAGAGGTACAGGGACGGAGCAGTACTTC